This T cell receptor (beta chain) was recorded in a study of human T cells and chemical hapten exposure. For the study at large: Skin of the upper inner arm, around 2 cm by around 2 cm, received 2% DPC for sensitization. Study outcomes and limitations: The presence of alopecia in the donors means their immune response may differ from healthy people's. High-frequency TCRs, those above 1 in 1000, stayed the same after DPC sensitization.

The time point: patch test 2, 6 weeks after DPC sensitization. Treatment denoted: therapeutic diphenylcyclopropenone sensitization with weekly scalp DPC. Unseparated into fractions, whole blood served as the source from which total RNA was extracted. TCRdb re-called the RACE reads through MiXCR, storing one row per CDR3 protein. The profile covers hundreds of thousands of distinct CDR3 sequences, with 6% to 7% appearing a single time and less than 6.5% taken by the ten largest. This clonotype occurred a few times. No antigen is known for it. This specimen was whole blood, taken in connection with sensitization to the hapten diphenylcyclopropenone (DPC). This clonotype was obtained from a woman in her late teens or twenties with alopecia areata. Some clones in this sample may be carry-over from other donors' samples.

DNA of the CDR3: TGTGCCTGCCGGGGTGATGGGGCAGATACGCAGTATTTT. Encoded protein: CACRGDGADTQYF. V usage is TRBV3-1 and J usage is TRBJ2-3; D is possibly TRBD2 (5 bases). The CDR3 loop spans 13 amino acids. Trimming removed 11 bases from V and 4 bases from J, with 16 bases in between. Germline V gene lookup returns CDR1 LGHDT and CDR2 YNNKEL (reference sequence).